Listed below are T cell receptor beta chains from one sample, sequenced in a study of Ad26.COV2.S vaccination and SARS-CoV-2 variants. The protocol was immunoSEQ multiplex PCR, while the TCRdb copy is restricted to in-frame clones and leaves out a portion. The sample carries 350,000 to 550,000 clones, 75% to 90% recorded once. Sample: peripheral blood, taken in a trial of Ad26.COV2.S vaccine versus placebo. Receptor source: a person between 18 and 60 years old who received the Ad26.COV2.S COVID-19 vaccine or a placebo. The CDR3 runs from the conserved cysteine through the conserved F or W. D genes are given only for firm matches. Some rows have no size entry. The others give once, few or many, or a class for an expanded clone.

CDR3 DNA	CDR3 protein	V gene	J gene	clone size	D gene
TGTGCCAGCAGCCAGGGGAGGTTCTCCGGATGGGCGGACAATGAGCAGTTCTTC	CASSQGRFSGWADNEQFF	TRBV3-1/TRBV3-2	TRBJ2-1	.	.
TGTGCCTGTGCTAGGGGGGTCTACATGAACACTGAAGCTTTCTTT	CACARGVYMNTEAFF	TRBV30	TRBJ1-1	.	.
TGTGCCAGCAGCTTGGAACAGGGATACCAAGAGACCCAGTACTTC	CASSLEQGYQETQYF	TRBV7-9	TRBJ2-5	.	.
TGTGCCACCAGCGACGGCGGGAGAGGGGCGAGGGACGAAGAGACCCAGTACTTC	CATSDGGRGARDEETQYF	TRBV15	TRBJ2-5	.	TRBD2
TGTGCCAGCAGCTCCCCTAGCAGCACAGATACGCAGTATTTT	CASSSPSSTDTQYF	TRBV7-8	TRBJ2-3	.	.
TGTGCCAGCAGTCTCGGGACAGGTTCCACTGAAGCTTTCTTT	CASSLGTGSTEAFF	TRBV28	TRBJ1-1	.	TRBD1
TGTGCCAGCAGCTTAGGAGGCACAGGGGGCGCCCCCTTTGGCTACACCTTC	CASSLGGTGGAPFGYTF	TRBV7-8	TRBJ1-2	.	TRBD1
TGTGCCATCAGTGCCCAAGGGACAGGGGATGAGACCCAGTACTTC	CAISAQGTGDETQYF	TRBV10-3	TRBJ2-5	.	TRBD1
TGCGCCAGCAGCCAAGTTGGGGGAGGGACAGAAGATACGCAGTATTTT	CASSQVGGGTEDTQYF	TRBV4-3	TRBJ2-3	.	.
TGTGCCTGGGACGAGGACAGGGGTTATACTGAAGCTTTCTTT	CAWDEDRGYTEAFF	TRBV30	TRBJ1-1	.	TRBD1
TGTGCCAGCAGCCGATACCGGACCGGGGACGGTCCGACCGGGGAGCTGTTTTTT	CASSRYRTGDGPTGELFF	TRBV7-9	TRBJ2-2	.	.
TGTGCCAGCAGCTTAACTCCCCCGACTAGCGGGGGGGCCGAGGCAGATACGCAGTATTTT	CASSLTPPTSGGAEADTQYF	TRBV7-3	TRBJ2-3	.	TRBD2
TGTGCCAGCAGCCTCGGACGGGACAATGAGCAGTTCTTC	CASSLGRDNEQFF	TRBV7-2	TRBJ2-1	.	.
TGTGCCAGCAGTTACGATCGGAACACCGGGGAGCTGTTTTTT	CASSYDRNTGELFF	TRBV6-5	TRBJ2-2	.	.
TGCGCCAGCAGCTTACCTCCAGGGATGAGGGATACGCAGTATTTT	CASSLPPGMRDTQYF	TRBV5-1	TRBJ2-3	.	.
TGCGCCAGCAGCCAAGATGATCGGGGGTCCTACAATGAGCAGTTCTTC	CASSQDDRGSYNEQFF	TRBV4-1	TRBJ2-1	.	.
TGCGCCAGCAGCTTGGACGCTGGGGGTCTCTACGAGCAGTACTTC	CASSLDAGGLYEQYF	TRBV5-1	TRBJ2-7	.	.
TGTGCCATCAGTGAGTCGGGGGGTAAGGATGGCTACACCTTC	CAISESGGKDGYTF	TRBV10-3	TRBJ1-2	.	.
TGTGCTAGTGGTTTGGGGTTAATAGCGGGGCACACAGATACGCAGTATTTT	CASGLGLIAGHTDTQYF	TRBV12-5	TRBJ2-3	.	TRBD2
TGCGCCAGCAGCCGTCCCGGGACAAGGGGGGAAGAGACCCAGTACTTC	CASSRPGTRGEETQYF	TRBV5-1	TRBJ2-5	.	.
TGTGCCAGCAGCGCCAACGCTGGGGCCAACGTCCTGACTTTC	CASSANAGANVLTF	TRBV3-1/TRBV3-2	TRBJ2-6	once	.
TGTGCCAGCAGCCTAAAGAGACTAGCGGCGAACACCGGGGAGCTGTTTTTT	CASSLKRLAANTGELFF	TRBV11-2	TRBJ2-2	.	TRBD2
TGTGCCAGCAGCTTGGTTGGACTAGCGGGGCTTGAGCAGTTCTTC	CASSLVGLAGLEQFF	TRBV5-6	TRBJ2-1	few	TRBD2
TGTGCCAGCAGTTTTGGGATAAGCTCCTACAATGAGCAGTTCTTC	CASSFGISSYNEQFF	TRBV27	TRBJ2-1	.	.
TGTGCCAGCAGCTTAAGGAGTACAGGGTCGGTGGAGCAGTACTTC	CASSLRSTGSVEQYF	TRBV7-9	TRBJ2-7	.	.
TGCGCCAGCAGCCAGGAATTACTAGCGGACAATGAGCAGTTCTTC	CASSQELLADNEQFF	TRBV4-3	TRBJ2-1	.	TRBD2
TGTGCCAGCAGCAGGACGGGATATGGCTACACCTTC	CASSRTGYGYTF	TRBV5-8	TRBJ1-2	.	.
TGTGCCACCAGTGATTCTCTAGCGTTCGCGTACAATGAGCAGTTCTTC	CATSDSLAFAYNEQFF	TRBV24-1	TRBJ2-1	once	.
TGCGCCAGCAGCCAAGAGTATAGGAACACTGAAGCTTTCTTT	CASSQEYRNTEAFF	TRBV4-3	TRBJ1-1	.	.
TGTGCCAGCAAAGAGTCGGGGAGCTCCTACGAGCAGTACTTC	CASKESGSSYEQYF	TRBV7-3	TRBJ2-7	.	.
TGCAGCGTTGACCGGGGAGTCGGTGAAAAACTGTTTTTT	CSVDRGVGEKLFF	TRBV29-1	TRBJ1-4	.	.
TGCGCCAGCTCCCTGGACCGATCCTACGAGCAGTACTTC	CASSLDRSYEQYF	TRBV5-1	TRBJ2-7	.	.
TGCAGTGCTAGTATTCGGGTAGCGGTTGCCACAGATACGCAGTATTTT	CSASIRVAVATDTQYF	TRBV20-1	TRBJ2-3	.	.
TGTGCCAGCAGCTTAGTCCAGGGAAACACTGAAGCTTTCTTT	CASSLVQGNTEAFF	TRBV7-9	TRBJ1-1	.	.
TGCGCCAGTACCCAAGGAACGGGAGGAGATACGCAGTATTTT	CASTQGTGGDTQYF	TRBV5-1	TRBJ2-3	once	TRBD2
TGTGCCAGCAGCTTTTCGGCAGCACCCATGAACACTGAAGCTTTCTTT	CASSFSAAPMNTEAFF	TRBV5-6	TRBJ1-1	.	.
TGTGCCAGCAGCTCTACACGGGGAAGAGGAAGTACTGAAGCTTTCTTT	CASSSTRGRGSTEAFF	TRBV7-2	TRBJ1-1	.	.
TGTGCCAGCAGCTGGGTAAACACCGGGGAGCTGTTTTTT	CASSWVNTGELFF	TRBV7-2	TRBJ2-2	.	.
TGTGCCATACAGGGGTTGGACTATGGCTACACCTTC	CAIQGLDYGYTF	TRBV2	TRBJ1-2	.	TRBD1
TGCGCCAGCAGCCAGAGACTAGCTGGGGGGGCCTACAATGAGCAGTTCTTC	CASSQRLAGGAYNEQFF	TRBV4-3	TRBJ2-1	.	TRBD2
TGTGCCAGCAGTTACCCCTACTCCTACGAGCAGTACTTC	CASSYPYSYEQYF	TRBV6-2/TRBV6-3	TRBJ2-7	.	.
TGTGCCAGCAGTTTATACAGGAACACCGGGGAGCTGTTTTTT	CASSLYRNTGELFF	TRBV28	TRBJ2-2	.	.
TGTGCCAGCAGCTTGCTAGCGGGAGCACTCTTTGAGTTCTTC	CASSLLAGALFEFF	TRBV7-9	TRBJ2-1	.	TRBD2
TGTGCCATCAGTGAGTCAGGGGCCCCCTATGGCTACACCTTC	CAISESGAPYGYTF	TRBV10-3	TRBJ1-2	.	.
TGCGCCAGCAGCTTGCCGATCGGGACTCTTGGCACAGATACGCAGTATTTT	CASSLPIGTLGTDTQYF	TRBV5-1	TRBJ2-3	.	.
TGCGCCAGCAGCACCGGGACAGGGGGCCAGCCCCAGCATTTT	CASSTGTGGQPQHF	TRBV5-1	TRBJ1-5	few	TRBD1
TGCGCCAGCAGCTTGTCCCCGGGACAGGGGAACGAGCAGTACTTC	CASSLSPGQGNEQYF	TRBV5-1	TRBJ2-7	.	TRBD1
TGCGCCAGCAGCACCGCCTTGGACAGCTACGAGCAGTACTTC	CASSTALDSYEQYF	TRBV5-1	TRBJ2-7	.	.
TGTGCCAGCAGTTACGACAGGGGCAATTCACCCCTCCACTTT	CASSYDRGNSPLHF	TRBV6-2/TRBV6-3	TRBJ1-6	few	TRBD1
TGTGCCAGCAGCTCCCCCTCAGGGTTCCCTAATGAAAAACTGTTTTTT	CASSSPSGFPNEKLFF	TRBV7-6	TRBJ1-4	.	.
TGTGCCAGCAGCACCCCCGGGACAGGGGGCATAGATGAGCAGTTCTTC	CASSTPGTGGIDEQFF	TRBV28	TRBJ2-1	.	TRBD1
TGTGCCTGGGGGGCCAACCTATACTACAATGAGCAGTTCTTC	CAWGANLYYNEQFF	TRBV30	TRBJ2-1	few	.
TGTGCCATCAGTGAGATGGCGGAGGGTAGTATCTTCTTT	CAISEMAEGSIFF	TRBV10-3	TRBJ1-1	.	.